A selection of T cell receptor beta chains follows, all from one sample in a study of regulatory T cells in long-lasting Graves disease. TCRdb re-analysed the multiplex PCR reads in MiXCR, keeping a single row per CDR3 protein. The table records hundreds of thousands of distinct CDR3 sequences, about 16% of them present only once. These sequences were also reported in another study, on T cells in Graves' hyperthyroidism and ophthalmopathy.

The specimen was peripheral blood mononuclear cells (PBMCs), collected at new diagnosis, from a patient treated with antithyroid drugs. These receptors were collected from a man between 18 and 35 years old with Graves disease. Each CDR3 is given with its conserved first and last residue. The D gene is left open where the match is weak. Expanded clones get a size class; other rows say once, few or many, or leave the size out.

J,V,size,D,CDR3,DNA
TRBJ1-2,TRBV5-6,.,.,CASSFWGSNYGYTF,TGTGCCAGCAGCTTTTGGGGTTCCAACTATGGCTACACCTTC
TRBJ2-7,TRBV20-1,.,.,CSAREASPVYEQYF,TGCAGTGCTAGAGAAGCTAGTCCTGTATACGAGCAGTACTTC
TRBJ2-7,TRBV11-2,many,.,CASSLGPHSYEQYF,TGTGCCAGCAGCTTAGGACCCCACTCCTACGAGCAGTACTTC
TRBJ1-4,TRBV28,.,.,CASSLVTGTNGKLFF,TGTGCCAGCAGTTTAGTCACCGGGACTAATGGAAAACTGTTTTTT
TRBJ1-1,TRBV28,many,.,CASRTTGVEGTEAFF,TGTGCCAGCAGGACCACCGGGGTCGAGGGCACTGAAGCTTTCTTT
TRBJ1-6,TRBV29-1,.,.,CSAGTGTAGSPLHF,TGCAGCGCCGGAACCGGGACCGCCGGGTCACCCCTCCACTTT
TRBJ2-7,TRBV27,many,.,CASSTGPEQYF,TGTGCCAGCAGCACAGGGCCCGAGCAGTACTTC
TRBJ1-2,TRBV6-2/TRBV6-3,few,.,CASSYFRGGYTF,TGTGCCAGCAGTTACTTCCGCGGAGGCTACACCTTC
TRBJ1-1,TRBV10-3,few,TRBD1,CAISDHRGSTEAFF,TGTGCCATCAGTGATCACAGGGGCAGCACTGAAGCTTTCTTT
TRBJ2-7,TRBV30,once,TRBD2,CAWRASGRTEQYF,TGTGCCTGGAGGGCTAGCGGGAGGACCGAGCAGTACTTC
TRBJ1-5,TRBV28,.,.,CASSLEARTPQHF,TGTGCCAGCAGTTTGGAGGCCCGGACGCCCCAGCATTTT
TRBJ2-2,TRBV5-5,.,.,CASRAHARAVTGELFF,TGTGCCAGCCGCGCCCACGCCAGGGCGGTCACCGGGGAGCTGTTTTTT
TRBJ2-5,TRBV6-1,many,TRBD2,CASSGTRLETQYF,TGTGCCAGCAGCGGGACTAGATTAGAGACCCAGTACTTC
TRBJ1-1,TRBV19,few,.,CASSSYTGTGSAEAFF,TGTGCCAGTAGTAGCTACACCGGGACGGGGAGCGCTGAAGCTTTCTTT
TRBJ2-7,TRBV28,many,.,CASIPSGRTRYEQYF,TGTGCCAGCATTCCATCGGGACGGACCCGCTACGAGCAGTACTTC
TRBJ1-5,TRBV20-1,.,.,CSARRLGVTFLNQPQHF,TGCAGTGCTAGGAGACTCGGGGTCACTTTCCTCAATCAGCCCCAGCATTTT